These 23 T cell receptor beta chains originate from one sample sequenced in a study of tumor-infiltrating lymphocytes in primary liver carcinoma. Taking about 20-31 mg of unsorted bulk tissue, the authors co-extracted RNA and DNA. A constant-region primer served to make TCR beta cDNA from about 0.5 ug total RNA. Libraries for TCR beta were built through three nested multiplex PCR rounds, which together made up a slightly modified ARM-PCR procedure. Investigators reported that the first two PCR rounds, at roughly 10 cycles each, used TRBV1-TRBV30 forward primers with a C-beta reverse primer. A single record per CDR3 protein comes from TCRdb applying MiXCR to the multiplex PCR reads. This table holds around 100,000 distinct CDR3 sequences, more than 65% found once. Source material: liver tumor tissue from sampling region 5. Described subset: tumor region T5, tumor centre. These receptors were collected from an older woman with primary liver carcinoma and hepatitis B virus infection.

As concerns this clonotype: The conserved closing phenylalanine or tryptophan is absent in this CDR3, likely reflecting a read error. The chain carries TRBV4-1 and TRBJ1-4; TRBD1 is a possible D gene (6 bases). The CDR3 spans 16 residues. The germline V gene has CDR1 MGHRA and CDR2 YSYEKL. Between the trimmed V and J ends, which lost 3 bases and 8 bases, there was a span of 19 bases. CDR3 sequence: CASSQGQGSLSEKLFY. The CDR3 DNA follows: TGCGCCAGCAGCCAGGGGCAGGGGTCCTTAAGCGAAAAACTGTTTTAT.

As concerns this clonotype: The missing conserved phenylalanine or tryptophan at the end of this CDR3 makes a read error likely. This rearrangement joins TRBV7-9 to TRBJ2-2, with 9 bases aligning to TRBD2. This CDR3 contains 16 residues. The germline V gene has CDR1 SEHNR and CDR2 FQNEAQ (reference sequence). The CDR3 DNA follows: TGTACCAGCAGCCGTAGCGGGGGAGGGAACACCGGGGAGCTGTTTATT. Encoded protein: CTSSRSGGGNTGELFI.

The sample holds one count of this clonotype. The CDR3 DNA is TGCAGCGTTTATGCAGGAACCAGGGAGCTGTTTTTT. Its translation is CSVYAGTRELFF. This chain links TRBV29-1 with TRBJ2-2; D gene unclear. Germline V gene lookup returns CDR1 SQVTM and CDR2 ANQGSEA. CDR3 size: 12 residues. V lost 5 bases to trimming and J lost 9 bases, with 13 bases between them.

To note about this clonotype: This may come from a read error, since a much larger clone is one base off. The chain carries TRBV10-1 and TRBJ1-2, with D maybe TRBD1 (5 bases). Per the germline V gene, CDR1 is WNHNN and CDR2 is SYGVQD (reference sequence). The CDR3 loop spans 13 amino acids. CDR3 in amino acids: CASSERRDYRYTF. CDR3 DNA: TGCGCCAGCAGTGAACGCAGGGACTATCGCTACACCTTC.

About this clonotype: Without the conserved terminal phenylalanine or tryptophan, this CDR3 likely stems from a read error. Because the CDR3's place on the DNA is in doubt, the DNA is left out and the CDR3 is given as listed by TCRdb. The V and J genes are TRBV7-8 and TRBJ1-1; TRBD1, the D gene given by the table, was not confirmed from the DNA. CDR1 SGHVS and CDR2 FQNEAQ come from the germline V gene. The CDR3 is 13 amino acids in total, end residues counted. CDR3: CASSIILGAEAFL.

The rearrangement uses TRBV29-1 and TRBJ1-1; D remains unclear. The CDR3 is made up of 15 amino acids. Germline V gene sequence: CDR1 SQVTM, CDR2 ANQGSEA. The chain's CDR3 is CNSYYSGTMNTEAFF. The DNA for the CDR3 is TGCAACTCCTATTACTCCGGAACGATGAACACTGAAGCTTTCTTT.

This chain joins TRBV4-2 and TRBJ2-2; tentatively, D is TRBD1 or TRBD2 (6 bases each). The CDR3 has 16 amino acids. Germline CDR1 reads LGHNA; CDR2 reads YNFKEQ. The V end was cut by 3 bases, the J end by 5 bases, with 16 bases between. CDR3 sequence: CASSQGGGARTGELFF. The CDR3 bases are TGTGCCAGCAGCCAGGGGGGCGGGGCGAGGACCGGGGAGCTGTTTTTT.

Comments on this clonotype: The CDR3 end shows no conserved phenylalanine or tryptophan, and so a read error is likely. The V and J genes are TRBV7-9 and TRBJ1-1; possible D gene TRBD1, 6 bases. The CDR3 consists of 15 residues. Germline-derived CDR1 and CDR2 are SEHNR and FQNEAQ (reference sequence). The DNA for the CDR3 is TGTTCCAGCAGCTTAGGGGGGTCACAGAACACTGAAGCTTTCTAT. Protein: CSSSLGGSQNTEAFY.

The V gene is TRBV28, the J gene TRBJ2-1, with 8 nucleotides matching TRBD2. CDR1 and CDR2 (germline): MDHEN, SYDVKM. The CDR3 runs 18 residues. J lost 0 bases, V lost 8 bases, and 15 bases had no gene match. As DNA, the CDR3 is TGTGCCAGCCGAGTCCGGGGGGGACGGTCTAGCTCCTACAATGAGCAGTTCTTC. It codes for CASRVRGGRSSSYNEQFF.

In its sample, this clonotype was seen a few times. Given a much more abundant clone one base away, this may be a read error. It is likely a read error, because the conserved phenylalanine at the end of the CDR3 is missing. The J gene is TRBJ2-7, the V gene TRBV10-2, with a possible D match to TRBD2 (6 bases). In germline, CDR1 is WSHSY, CDR2 SAAADI. V lost 8 bases, J lost 1 base, and 12 bases lay in between. The CDR3 has 13 residues. This CDR3 is CASGTEPSYEQYL. In DNA, the CDR3 is TGCGCCAGCGGGACTGAGCCATCCTACGAGCAGTACCTC.

The rearrangement uses TRBV11-2 and TRBJ2-7, with D possibly matching TRBD2 (6 bases). The CDR3 is made up of 15 amino acids. CDR1 and CDR2 (germline): SGHAT, FQNNGV. In DNA, the CDR3 is TGTGCCATCAGCTTAGGAGGGACTGGAGCCTACGAGCAGTACGTC. This gives the protein CAISLGGTGAYEQYV.

This clonotype was found many times. V usage is TRBV7-9 and J usage is TRBJ2-5; possible D gene TRBD1, 6 bases. This CDR3 has 13 residues. The germline V and J ends were trimmed by 3 bases and 5 bases, with 10 bases remaining between them. Germline assignment: CDR1 SEHNR and CDR2 FQNEAQ (reference sequence). Here the CDR3 DNA reads TGTGCCAGCAGCTTGGGACAAGGGGAGACCCAGTACTTC. Its translation: CASSLGQGETQYF.

J is TRBJ2-4 and V is TRBV11-1; 8 bases are a match to TRBD2. Germline V CDR1 and CDR2: SGHAT, FQDESV (reference sequence). This CDR3 has 17 residues. CDR3: CDGSSRRTSRNKNIQYF. CDR3 coding DNA: TGTGACGGCAGCTCGAGAAGGACTAGCCGTAACAAAAACATTCAGTACTTC.

This clonotype was counted between two and nine times. V gene TRBV12-3 or TRBV12-4 combines with J gene TRBJ2-3; D not resolved. V dropped 6 bases and J dropped 5 bases, with 12 bases sitting between them. The CDR3 covers 13 residues. CDR3 residues: CASRPQAKDTQYF. In DNA, the CDR3 is TGTGCCAGCAGACCCCAGGCGAAAGATACGCAGTATTTT.

Turning to this clonotype: The germline gene is not matched at one end of the junction; a read error may be the cause. The rearrangement joins TRBV6-5 to TRBJ1-1; D is unclear. Germline-derived CDR1 and CDR2 are MNHEY and SVGAGI. The CDR3 runs to 14 residues. CDR3 in amino acids: CASSYFGGDTEDFF. The DNA for the CDR3 is TGTGCCAGCAGTTACTTCGGAGGAGACACTGAAGATTTCTTT.

The sample holds one count of this clonotype. As the CDR3 is not closed by the conserved phenylalanine or tryptophan, this likely results from a read error. V gene TRBV11-1 combines with J gene TRBJ1-6; D is unclear. V was trimmed by 5 bases and J by 9 bases, leaving 11 bases between them. Looked up from germline, CDR1 is SGHAT and CDR2 is FQDESV (reference sequence). The CDR3 runs to 13 residues. The CDR3 sequence is CASSRTLVSPLHS. CDR3 DNA sequence: TGTGCCAGCAGCCGGACGCTGGTTTCACCCCTCCACTCT.

About this clonotype itself: At one end the junction does not follow the germline gene, possibly because of a read error. This chain connects TRBV5-1 to TRBJ2-2; TRBD1 matches 9 bases. CDR1 and CDR2 from the germline V gene are SGHRS and YFSETQ. CDR3 length equals 18 residues. The CDR3 reads CASSSQPQGASNTEELFF. CDR3 bases: TGCGCCAGCAGCTCCCAACCACAGGGGGCGTCGAACACCGAGGAGCTGTTTTTT.

This chain joins TRBV2 and TRBJ1-2; D may be TRBD1 (5 bases). The V gene lost 2 bases and the J gene lost 4 bases, with 11 bases spanning the gap. CDR1 is SNHLY, CDR2 FYNNEI, per germline. The CDR3 runs 14 residues. The CDR3 nucleotides are TGTGCCAGCAGTGAACAGGGAGTCGGCTATGGCTACACCTTC. It codes for CASSEQGVGYGYTF.

Turning to this clonotype: Relative to the germline gene, one junction end is altered; a read error may explain this. The rearrangement joins TRBV7-8 to TRBJ1-5; D unresolved. CDR3 size: 14 residues. CDR1 and CDR2 (germline): SGHVS, FQNEAQ. DNA for the CDR3: TGTGCCAACAGCTGGACTAAGAGGGATCAGCCCCAGCATTTT. Protein: CANSWTKRDQPQHF.

This clonotype was counted at least ten times. This chain uses TRBV7-9 with TRBJ2-3; no reliable D call. With 6 bases removed from V and 5 bases from J, the gap between germline ends came to 3 bases. Germline assignment: CDR1 SEHNR and CDR2 FQNEAQ (reference sequence). The CDR3 length is 10 residues. DNA of the CDR3: TGTGCCAGCAGTGAAGATACGCAGTATTTT. Residues: CASSEDTQYF.

At least ten counts were recorded for this clonotype. The chain is built from TRBV6-1 and TRBJ1-6, with D unclear. Germline V gene data show CDR1 as MNHNS and CDR2 as SASEGT. Trimming stripped 3 bases from V and 10 bases from J, with 13 bases between. This CDR3 region has 14 residues. The CDR3 region is CASSESWGYSPLHF. In nucleotides, the CDR3 is TGTGCCAGCAGTGAGTCTTGGGGATACTCACCCCTCCACTTT.

The sample holds a few counts of this clonotype. A read error may explain this, as a much larger clone is one base away. The gene calls are TRBV6-1 and TRBJ2-2; D tentatively fits TRBD1 or TRBD2 (5 bases each). The CDR3 runs to 15 residues. CDR1 is MNHNS and CDR2 is SASEGT in the germline V gene. CDR3 in amino acids: CANSDRDPNTGELFF. In DNA, the CDR3 is TGTGCCAACAGTGACCGGGACCCGAACACCGGGGAGCTGTTTTTT.

With respect to this clonotype: The final CDR3 position lacks the conserved phenylalanine or tryptophan, pointing to a likely read error. The chain links TRBV7-8 to TRBJ2-5; D remains ambiguous. The CDR3 runs 15 residues. Trimming took off 1 base at V and 0 bases at J, with 9 bases between the two ends. The germline V gene has CDR1 SGHVS and CDR2 FQNEAQ. This chain's CDR3 is CASSLGIADQETQYL. The CDR3 DNA is TGTGCCAGCAGCTTAGGAATCGCAGACCAAGAGACCCAGTACCTC.